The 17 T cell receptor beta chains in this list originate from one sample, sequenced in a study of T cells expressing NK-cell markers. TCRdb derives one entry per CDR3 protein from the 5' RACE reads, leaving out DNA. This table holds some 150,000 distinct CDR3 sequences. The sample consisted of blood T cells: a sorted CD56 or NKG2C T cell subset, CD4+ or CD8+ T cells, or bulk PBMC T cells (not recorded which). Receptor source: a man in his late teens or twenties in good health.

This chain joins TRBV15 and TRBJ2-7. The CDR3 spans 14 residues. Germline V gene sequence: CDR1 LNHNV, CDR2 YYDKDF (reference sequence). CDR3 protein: CATSSMVHGDEQYF. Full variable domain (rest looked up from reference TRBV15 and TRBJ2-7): DAMVIQNPRYQVTQFGKPVTLSCSQTLNHNVMYWYQQKSSQAPKLLFHYYDKDFNNEADTPDNFQSRRPNTSFCFLDIRSPGLGDTAMYLCATSSMVHGDEQYFGPGTRLTVT.

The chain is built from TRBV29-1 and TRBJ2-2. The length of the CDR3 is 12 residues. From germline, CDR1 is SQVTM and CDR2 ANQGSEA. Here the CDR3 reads CSVGTPTGELFF.

The CDR3 sequence is CASSLASGPPSETQYF. The rearrangement joins TRBV11-1 to TRBJ2-5; TCRdb reports TRBD2, a call that lacks DNA to check it against. CDR1 is SGHAT, CDR2 FQDESV, per germline (reference sequence). The CDR3 covers 16 residues. Supplemented by reference TRBV11-1 and TRBJ2-5, the full variable domain reads EAEVAQSPRYKITEKSQAVAFWCDPISGHATLYWYRQILGQGPELLVQFQDESVVDDSQLPKDRFSAERLKGVDSTLKIQPAELGDSAMYLCASSLASGPPSETQYFGPGTRLLVL.

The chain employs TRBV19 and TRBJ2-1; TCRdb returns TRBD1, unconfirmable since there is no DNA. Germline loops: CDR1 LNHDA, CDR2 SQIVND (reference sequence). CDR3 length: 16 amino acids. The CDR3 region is CASSIEGGNSYNEQFF.

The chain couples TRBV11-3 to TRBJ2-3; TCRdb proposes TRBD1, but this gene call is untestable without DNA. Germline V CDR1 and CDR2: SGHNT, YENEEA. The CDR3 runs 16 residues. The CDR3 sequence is CASSPRGQTTQDTQYF.

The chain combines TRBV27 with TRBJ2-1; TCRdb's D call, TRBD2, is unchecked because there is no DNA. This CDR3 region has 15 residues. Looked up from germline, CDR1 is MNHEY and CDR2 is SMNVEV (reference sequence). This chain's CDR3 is CASSYAGLGLNEQFF.

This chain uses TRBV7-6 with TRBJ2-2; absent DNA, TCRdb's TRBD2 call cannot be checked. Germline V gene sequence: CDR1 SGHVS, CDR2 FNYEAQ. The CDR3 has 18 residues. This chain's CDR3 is CASSLVGLAGGLTGELFF.

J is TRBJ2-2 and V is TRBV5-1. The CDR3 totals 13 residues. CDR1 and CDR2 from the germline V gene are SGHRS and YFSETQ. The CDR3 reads CASSLVGDRELFF.

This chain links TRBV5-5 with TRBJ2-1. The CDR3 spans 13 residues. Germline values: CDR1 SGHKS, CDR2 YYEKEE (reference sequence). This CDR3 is CASSLAVSSRLFF. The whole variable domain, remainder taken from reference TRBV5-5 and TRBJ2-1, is DAGVTQSPTHLIKTRGQQVTLRCSPISGHKSVSWYQQVLGQGPQFIFQYYEKEERGRGNFPDRFSARQFPNYSSELNVNALLLGDSALYLCASSLAVSSRLFFGPGTRLTVL.

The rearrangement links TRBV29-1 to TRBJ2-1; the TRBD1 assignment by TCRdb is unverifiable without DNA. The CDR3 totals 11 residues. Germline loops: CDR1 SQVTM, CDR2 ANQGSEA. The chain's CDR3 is CSGVRQSEQFF.

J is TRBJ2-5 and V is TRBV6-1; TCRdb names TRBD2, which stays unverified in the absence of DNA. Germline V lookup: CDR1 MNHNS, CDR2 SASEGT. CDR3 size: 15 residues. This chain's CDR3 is CASNPWASELETQYF.

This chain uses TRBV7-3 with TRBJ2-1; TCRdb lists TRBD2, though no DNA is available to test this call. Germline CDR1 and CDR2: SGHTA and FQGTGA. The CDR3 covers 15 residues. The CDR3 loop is CASSHEGSTGNEQFF.

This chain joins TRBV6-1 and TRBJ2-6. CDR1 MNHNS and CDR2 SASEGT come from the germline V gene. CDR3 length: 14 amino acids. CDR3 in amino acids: CASRRGSGANVLTF.

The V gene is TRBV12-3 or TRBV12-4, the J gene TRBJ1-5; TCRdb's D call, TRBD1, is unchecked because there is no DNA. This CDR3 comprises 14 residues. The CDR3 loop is CASSRDSSNQPQHF.

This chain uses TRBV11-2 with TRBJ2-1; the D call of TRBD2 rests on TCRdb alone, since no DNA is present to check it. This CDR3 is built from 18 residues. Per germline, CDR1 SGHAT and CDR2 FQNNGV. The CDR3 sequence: CASSKDLAGGPLNNEQFF.

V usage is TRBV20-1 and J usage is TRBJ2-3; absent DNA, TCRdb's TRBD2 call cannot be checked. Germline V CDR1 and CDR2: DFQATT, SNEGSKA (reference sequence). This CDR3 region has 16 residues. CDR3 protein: CSANLRTSVNTDTQYF.

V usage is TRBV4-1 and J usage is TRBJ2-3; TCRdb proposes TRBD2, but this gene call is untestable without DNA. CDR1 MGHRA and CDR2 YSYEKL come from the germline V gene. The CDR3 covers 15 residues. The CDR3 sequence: CASSQVWEGDDTQYF.